This entry lists 21 T cell receptor beta chains sequenced from one sample in a study of cytomegalovirus exposure and HLA in healthy donors. Here immunoSEQ multiplex PCR was the method, and the copy in TCRdb shows in-frame clones only, minus some. The sample shows approximately 160,000 clones, approximately 89% of them seen only once. The sequenced material came from PBMCs. The receptors originated from a man aged 18 to 30 in good health and CMV-seropositive.

This clone appeared once. The chain uses TRBV27 and TRBJ1-5; 7 bases align to TRBD1. Looked up from germline, CDR1 is MNHEY and CDR2 is SMNVEV (reference sequence). V shed 2 bases and J 7 bases; nucleotides not matched to a gene: 5. This CDR3 has 14 amino acids. CDR3 bases: TGTGCCAGCAGTTTACAACAGGGGCGACAGCCCCAGCATTTT. It yields the protein CASSLQQGRQPQHF.

The chain uses TRBV6-1 and TRBJ2-7; TRBD1 might be the D (6 bases). This CDR3 contains 15 residues. Trimming removed 2 bases from V and 3 bases from J, with 14 bases in between. Looked up from germline, CDR1 is MNHNS and CDR2 is SASEGT. The DNA for the CDR3 is TGTGCCAGCAGTGAAAGTAGACAGGTGATCTACGAGCAGTACTTC. Its protein is CASSESRQVIYEQYF.

The gene calls are TRBV5-6 and TRBJ2-7, with 9 nucleotides matching TRBD2. Germline-derived CDR1 and CDR2 are SGHDT and YYEEEE. J lost 6 bases, V lost 0 bases, and 1 base had no gene match. The CDR3 has 13 amino acids. CDR3 protein: CASSLGTSVEQYF. Here the CDR3 DNA reads TGTGCCAGCAGCTTGGGGACTAGCGTCGAGCAGTACTTC.

This sequence joins TRBV25-1 and TRBJ2-1, with TRBD1 matching over 9 bases. Per germline, CDR1 MGHDK and CDR2 SYGVNS. The CDR3 sequence is 16 residues long. Trimming cost V 5 bases and J 0 bases; bases outside gene matches: 5. The CDR3 loop is CASSPGTGSSYNEQFF. The CDR3 DNA sequence: TGTGCCAGCAGTCCCGGGACAGGGAGCTCCTACAATGAGCAGTTCTTC.

The chain employs TRBV11-3 and TRBJ2-1; TRBD2 matches 13 bases. V lost 5 bases, J lost 8 bases, and 9 bases stayed unmatched. In germline, CDR1 is SGHNT, CDR2 YENEEA. The CDR3 is 16 amino acids. In nucleotides, the CDR3 is TGTGCCAGCAGCAACACCGGGACTAGCGGGATCGATGAGCAGTTCTTC. It translates to CASSNTGTSGIDEQFF.

This sequence joins TRBV7-9 and TRBJ2-2; 7 bases match TRBD1. Losses at the gene ends were 5 bases for V and 3 bases for J; bases not matched to a gene: 9. Germline CDR1 is SEHNR and CDR2 is FQNEAQ (reference sequence). There are 16 residues in the CDR3. The DNA of the CDR3 is TGTGCCAGCAGCCCGTTAAGGGGACAGTACACCGGGGAGCTGTTTTTT. It translates to CASSPLRGQYTGELFF.

The CDR3 spells CASSPGGQPQHF. Here the CDR3 DNA reads TGTGCCAGCAGCCCAGGAGGTCAGCCCCAGCATTTT. The chain uses TRBV6-6 and TRBJ1-5; no clear D gene. Per the germline V gene, CDR1 is MNHNY and CDR2 is SVGAGI (reference sequence). With 6 bases removed from V and 6 bases from J, the gap between germline ends came to 9 bases. The CDR3 runs to 12 residues.

V is TRBV11-2 and J is TRBJ2-7; possible D gene TRBD2, 6 bases. This CDR3 contains 17 residues. The germline gives CDR1 SGHAT, CDR2 FQNNGV. V dropped 5 bases and J dropped 2 bases, with 22 bases sitting between them. CDR3 DNA: TGTGCCAGCAGCCCTAGGGCACTTAGCGGAGTTGCCTACGAGCAGTACTTC. Translating it yields CASSPRALSGVAYEQYF.

The chain employs TRBV5-4 and TRBJ2-1; TRBD2 matches 7 bases. Trimming cost V 1 base and J 2 bases; bases outside gene matches: 6. The germline V gene encodes CDR1 SGHNT and CDR2 YYREEE (reference sequence). This CDR3 has 16 amino acids. The CDR3 coding sequence is TGTGCCAGCAGCTTGACGGGGAGGGGCACCTACAATGAGCAGTTCTTC. Its protein product is CASSLTGRGTYNEQFF.

The genes are TRBV5-1 and TRBJ2-1; D perhaps matches TRBD2 (5 bases). Per germline, CDR1 SGHRS and CDR2 YFSETQ. V lost 4 bases, J lost 4 bases, and 12 bases lay in between. The CDR3 totals 14 residues. CDR3 amino acids: CASSTRTGYNEQFF. CDR3 sequence (DNA): TGCGCCAGCAGCACCAGGACTGGGTACAATGAGCAGTTCTTC.

This chain connects TRBV4-1 to TRBJ2-3; 9 bases align to TRBD2. CDR1 and CDR2 from the germline V gene are MGHRA and YSYEKL. Trimming cost V 4 bases and J 2 bases; bases outside gene matches: 10. This CDR3 comprises 17 residues. The CDR3 sequence is CASSPLASGASTDTQYF. The CDR3 DNA sequence: TGCGCCAGCAGCCCCCTTGCTAGCGGGGCCTCCACAGATACGCAGTATTTT.

The CDR3, as DNA: TGTGCCAGCAGTCATCAACTAGCGGGAGCGGCAGATACGCAGTATTTT. Its protein is CASSHQLAGAADTQYF. The genes are TRBV7-8 and TRBJ2-3; TRBD2 aligns across 11 bases. V lost 6 bases to trimming and J lost 4 bases; unmatched junction nucleotides: 9. CDR3 length: 16 amino acids. Germline CDR1 reads SGHVS; CDR2 reads FQNEAQ.

This clone was seen once. The rearrangement uses TRBV5-1 and TRBJ2-7, with 7 bases fitting TRBD1. V was pared by 2 bases and J by 0 bases, with 8 bases of the junction left unmatched. The CDR3 is 16 amino acids. Germline lookup yields CDR1 SGHRS and CDR2 YFSETQ. Here the CDR3 DNA reads TGCGCCAGCAGCTTCATACGGGGACAGAACTCCTACGAGCAGTACTTC. Its translation: CASSFIRGQNSYEQYF.

The chain is built from TRBV7-2 and TRBJ1-2; 8 bases match TRBD1. The CDR3 is 15 residues long. The trim removed 5 bases at V and 0 bases at J, leaving 5 bases unmatched. Germline CDR1 is SGHTA and CDR2 is FQGNSA. The CDR3 spells CASSRQTGANYGYTF. The CDR3 nucleotides are TGTGCCAGCAGCCGCCAGACAGGGGCTAACTATGGCTACACCTTC.

The rearrangement uses TRBV7-9 and TRBJ2-3; D ambiguous. CDR1 and CDR2 from the germline V gene are SEHNR and FQNEAQ (reference sequence). Trimming cost V 1 base and J 0 bases, with 5 bases left between them. The CDR3 runs to 14 residues. This chain's CDR3 is CASSLGYSTDTQYF. The DNA of the CDR3 is TGTGCCAGCAGCTTAGGTTATAGCACAGATACGCAGTATTTT.

The chain couples TRBV6-1 to TRBJ2-3; 7 nucleotides match TRBD1. Germline V gene data show CDR1 as MNHNS and CDR2 as SASEGT. V lost 4 bases, J lost 0 bases, and 10 bases stayed unmatched. This CDR3 is 17 amino acids long. The CDR3 protein is CASSVATTGNSTDTQYF. CDR3 DNA sequence: TGTGCCAGCAGTGTAGCCACGACAGGGAACAGCACAGATACGCAGTATTTT.

The V gene is TRBV6-5, the J gene TRBJ2-7, with 7 bases identical to TRBD1. CDR1 MNHEY and CDR2 SVGAGI come from the germline V gene. This CDR3 has 13 amino acids. Unmatched junction bases numbered 6, after V lost 6 bases and J lost 4 bases. The DNA for the CDR3 is TGTGCCAGCAGGGCCGGGACAGCATACGAGCAGTACTTC. This sequence encodes CASRAGTAYEQYF.

V is TRBV10-2 and J is TRBJ2-5, with 8 bases identical to TRBD1. The germline gives CDR1 WSHSY, CDR2 SAAADI. The V segment lost 5 bases and the J segment 3 bases; nucleotides outside the gene matches: 5. The CDR3 is made up of 14 amino acids. This chain's CDR3 is CASSLQGAEETQYF. In nucleotides, the CDR3 is TGCGCCAGCAGTTTGCAGGGGGCTGAAGAGACCCAGTACTTC.

CDR3 bases: TGTGCCTGTCCGTCCGTACGGGAGGGTTCCTACGAGCAGTACTTC. Its protein is CACPSVREGSYEQYF. The V call is TRBV30, the J call TRBJ2-7, with TRBD2 matching 8 bases. CDR3 length: 15 amino acids. Losses at the gene ends were 6 bases for V and 1 base for J; bases not matched to a gene: 11. Germline V gives CDR1 GTSNPN, CDR2 SVGIG (reference sequence).

The chain combines TRBV6-5 with TRBJ1-1; weak D call: TRBD1 (5 bases). This CDR3 contains 13 residues. In germline, CDR1 is MNHEY, CDR2 SVGAGI. The V gene lost 6 bases and the J gene lost 1 base, with 9 bases spanning the gap. The CDR3 DNA follows: TGTGCCAGCAGACAGGACCAGAACACTGAAGCTTTCTTT. Its translation is CASRQDQNTEAFF.

CDR3: CASSQIAGGLNEQFF. The CDR3 DNA follows: TGCGCCAGCAGCCAAATAGCGGGAGGGCTTAATGAGCAGTTCTTC. The rearrangement joins TRBV4-1 to TRBJ2-1; 11 positions match TRBD2. Germline V gene sequence: CDR1 MGHRA, CDR2 YSYEKL. The junction had 4 bases not matched to a gene; V was cut back by 2 bases and J by 7 bases. CDR3 length: 15 residues.